This T cell receptor beta chain was recorded in a study of technical replicates of blood from several donors. V was clipped by 0 bases and J by 6 bases; unmatched bases: 25. CDR3 length: 22 residues. Assay: immunoSEQ multiplex PCR; the TCRdb copy retains only in-frame clones and omits some. The table shows 45,000 to 50,000 clones, with roughly 90% occurring only once. The V and J genes are TRBV5-3 and TRBJ2-2, with 8 bases identical to TRBD2. TRBV5-3 is noted as an ORF with a role that remains uncertain. Input material: PBMCs. The TCR sequence derives from a human donor in good health. Some clones in this sample may be carry-over from other donors' samples. The CDR3 coding sequence is TGTGCCAGAAGCTTGGAAACCGACACCTCCAGCGGGGGACCGTTCGATCCCGGGGAGCTGTTTTTT. Translating it yields CARSLETDTSSGGPFDPGELFF.